The source of this T cell receptor (beta chain) is a study of shared clonotypes between healthy human individuals. About the research overall: Per donor, three plates held CD4 naive cells, three held CD4 memory, two held CD8 naive and one held CD8 memory.

The V end lost 6 bases, the J end lost 0 bases, and 18 bases lay between the germline ends. This CDR3 region has 17 residues. Germline CDR1 and CDR2: MNHEY and SMNVEV (reference sequence). Here immunoSEQ multiplex PCR was the method, and the copy in TCRdb shows in-frame clones only, minus some. Among around 720,000 clones listed, about 80% were seen once. The TCR comes from a woman aged 25-40 years in good health. The V gene is TRBV27, the J gene TRBJ1-3; D not resolved. Input material: memory CD4+ T cells sorted from blood. The subset is: CD45RA-negative fraction. CDR3 nucleotides: TGTGCCAGCAGATCTCTCGCGTGGGGAGACTCTGGAAACACCATATATTTT. It is translated as CASRSLAWGDSGNTIYF.